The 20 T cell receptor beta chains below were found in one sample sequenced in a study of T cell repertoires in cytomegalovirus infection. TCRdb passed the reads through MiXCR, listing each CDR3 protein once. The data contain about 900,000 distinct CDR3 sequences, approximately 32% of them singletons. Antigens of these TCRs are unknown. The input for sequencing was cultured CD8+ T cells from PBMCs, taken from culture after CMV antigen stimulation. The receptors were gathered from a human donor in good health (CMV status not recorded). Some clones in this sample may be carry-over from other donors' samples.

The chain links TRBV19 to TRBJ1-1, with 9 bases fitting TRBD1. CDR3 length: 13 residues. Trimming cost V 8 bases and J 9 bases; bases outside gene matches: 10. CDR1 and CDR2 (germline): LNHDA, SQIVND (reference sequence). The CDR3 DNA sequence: TGTGCCAGTCTTCCGGGACAGGGATCCCAAGCTTTCTTT. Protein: CASLPGQGSQAFF.

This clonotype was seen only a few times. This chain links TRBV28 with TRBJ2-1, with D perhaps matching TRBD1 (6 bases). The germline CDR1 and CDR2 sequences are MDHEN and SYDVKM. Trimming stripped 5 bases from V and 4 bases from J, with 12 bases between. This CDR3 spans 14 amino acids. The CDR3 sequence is CASSPRQEYNEQFF. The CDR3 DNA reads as TGTGCCAGCAGTCCGCGACAGGAGTACAATGAGCAGTTCTTC.

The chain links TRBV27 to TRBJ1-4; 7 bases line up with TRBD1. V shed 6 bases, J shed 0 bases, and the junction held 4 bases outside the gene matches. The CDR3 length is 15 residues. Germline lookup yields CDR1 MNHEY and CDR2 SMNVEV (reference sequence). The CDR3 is CASSQGGATNEKLFF. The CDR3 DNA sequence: TGTGCCAGCAGCCAGGGGGGTGCAACTAATGAAAAACTGTTTTTT.

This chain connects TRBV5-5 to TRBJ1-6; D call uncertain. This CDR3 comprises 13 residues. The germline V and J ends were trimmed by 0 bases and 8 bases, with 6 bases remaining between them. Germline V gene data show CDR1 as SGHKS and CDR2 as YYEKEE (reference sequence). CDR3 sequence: CASSLDVDSPLHF. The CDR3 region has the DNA TGTGCCAGCAGCTTGGATGTGGATTCACCCCTCCACTTT. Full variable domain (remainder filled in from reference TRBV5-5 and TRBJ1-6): DAGVTQSPTHLIKTRGQQVTLRCSPISGHKSVSWYQQVLGQGPQFIFQYYEKEERGRGNFPDRFSARQFPNYSSELNVNALLLGDSALYLCASSLDVDSPLHFGNGTRLTVT.

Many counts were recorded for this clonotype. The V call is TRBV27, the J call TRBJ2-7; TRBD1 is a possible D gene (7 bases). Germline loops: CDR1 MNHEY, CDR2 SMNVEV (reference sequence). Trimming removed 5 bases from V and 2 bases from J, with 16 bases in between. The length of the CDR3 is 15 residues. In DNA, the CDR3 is TGTGCCAGCAGTGGGGCGGGACAGAGTACCTACGAGCAGTACTTC. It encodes CASSGAGQSTYEQYF.

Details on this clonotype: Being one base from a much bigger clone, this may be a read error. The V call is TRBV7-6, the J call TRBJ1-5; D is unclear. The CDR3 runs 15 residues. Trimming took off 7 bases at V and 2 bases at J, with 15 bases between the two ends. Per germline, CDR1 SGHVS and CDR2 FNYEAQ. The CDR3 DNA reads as TGTGCCAGCACTACGACGAGCCCTGGCAATCAGCCCCAGCATTTT. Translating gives CASTTTSPGNQPQHF.

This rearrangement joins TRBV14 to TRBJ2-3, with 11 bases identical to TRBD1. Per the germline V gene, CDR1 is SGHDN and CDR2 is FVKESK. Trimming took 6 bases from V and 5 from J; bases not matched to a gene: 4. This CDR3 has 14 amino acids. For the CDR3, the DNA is TGTGCCAGCAGTTGGACAGGGGGCCAAGATACGCAGTATTTT. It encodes CASSWTGGQDTQYF.

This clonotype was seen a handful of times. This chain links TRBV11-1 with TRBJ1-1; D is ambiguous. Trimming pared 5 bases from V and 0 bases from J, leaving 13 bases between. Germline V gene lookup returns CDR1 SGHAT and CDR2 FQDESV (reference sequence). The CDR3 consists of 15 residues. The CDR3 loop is CASSEEQLLNTEAFF. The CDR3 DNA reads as TGTGCCAGCAGCGAGGAACAGCTTTTGAACACTGAAGCTTTCTTT.

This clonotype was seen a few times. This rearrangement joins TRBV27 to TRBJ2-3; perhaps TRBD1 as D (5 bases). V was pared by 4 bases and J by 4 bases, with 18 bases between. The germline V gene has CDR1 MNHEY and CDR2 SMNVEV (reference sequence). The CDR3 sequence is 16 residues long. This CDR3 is CASSSQSPGPADTQYF. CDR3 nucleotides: TGTGCCAGCAGTTCGCAATCCCCAGGGCCCGCAGATACGCAGTATTTT.

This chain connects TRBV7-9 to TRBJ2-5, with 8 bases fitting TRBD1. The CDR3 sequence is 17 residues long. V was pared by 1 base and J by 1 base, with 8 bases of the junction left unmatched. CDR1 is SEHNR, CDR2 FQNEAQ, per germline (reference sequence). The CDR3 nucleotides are TGTGCCAGCAGCTTAGACAATGGACAGGGCGGCCAAGAGACCCAGTACTTC. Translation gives CASSLDNGQGGQETQYF.

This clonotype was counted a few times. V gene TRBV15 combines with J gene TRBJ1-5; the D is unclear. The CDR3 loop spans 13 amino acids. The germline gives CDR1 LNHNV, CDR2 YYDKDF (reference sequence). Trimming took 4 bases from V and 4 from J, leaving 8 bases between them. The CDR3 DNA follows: TGTGCCACCAGCACCGGGTGGAATCAGCCCCAGCATTTT. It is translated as CATSTGWNQPQHF.

This CDR3 reads CSVEFGGGPGELFF. CDR3 DNA sequence: TGCAGCGTTGAATTTGGCGGGGGGCCCGGGGAGCTGTTTTTT. V is TRBV29-1 and J is TRBJ2-2, with 8 bases that match TRBD2. The CDR3 consists of 14 residues. V dropped 2 bases and J dropped 6; count of bases not matched to a gene: 5. The germline V gene encodes CDR1 SQVTM and CDR2 ANQGSEA.

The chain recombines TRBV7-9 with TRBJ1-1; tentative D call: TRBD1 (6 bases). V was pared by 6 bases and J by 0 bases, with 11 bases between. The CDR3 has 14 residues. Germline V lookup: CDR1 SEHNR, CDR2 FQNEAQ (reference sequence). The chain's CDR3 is CASRPGTLNTEAFF. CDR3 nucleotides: TGTGCCAGCAGGCCCGGGACACTGAACACTGAAGCTTTCTTT.

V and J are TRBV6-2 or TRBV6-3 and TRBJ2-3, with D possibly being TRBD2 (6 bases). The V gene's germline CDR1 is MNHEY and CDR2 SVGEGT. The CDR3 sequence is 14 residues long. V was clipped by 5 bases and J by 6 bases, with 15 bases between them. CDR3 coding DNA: TGTGCCAGCAGTGGACTTGCGGGGAAGGATACGCAGTATTTT. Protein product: CASSGLAGKDTQYF.

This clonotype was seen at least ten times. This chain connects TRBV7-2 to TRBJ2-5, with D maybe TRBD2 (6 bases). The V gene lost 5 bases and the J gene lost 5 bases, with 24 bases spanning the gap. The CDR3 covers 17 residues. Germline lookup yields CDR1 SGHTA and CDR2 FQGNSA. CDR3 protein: CASSAVFLAGLGETQYF. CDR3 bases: TGTGCCAGCAGCGCCGTTTTCTTGGCGGGGCTGGGGGAGACCCAGTACTTC.

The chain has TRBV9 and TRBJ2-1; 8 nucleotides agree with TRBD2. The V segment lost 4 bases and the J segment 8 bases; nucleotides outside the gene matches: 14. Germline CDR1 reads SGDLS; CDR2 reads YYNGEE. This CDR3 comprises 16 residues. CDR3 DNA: TGTGCCAGCAGCCCCGAAGGCGGGGGGCCAGGGGATGAGCAGTTCTTC. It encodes CASSPEGGGPGDEQFF.

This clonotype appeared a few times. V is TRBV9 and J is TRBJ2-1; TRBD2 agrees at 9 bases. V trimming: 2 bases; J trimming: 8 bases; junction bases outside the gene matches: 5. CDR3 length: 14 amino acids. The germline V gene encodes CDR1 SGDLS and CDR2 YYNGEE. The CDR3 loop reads CASSVGSGGDEQFF. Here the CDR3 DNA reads TGTGCCAGCAGCGTCGGTAGCGGGGGCGATGAGCAGTTCTTC.

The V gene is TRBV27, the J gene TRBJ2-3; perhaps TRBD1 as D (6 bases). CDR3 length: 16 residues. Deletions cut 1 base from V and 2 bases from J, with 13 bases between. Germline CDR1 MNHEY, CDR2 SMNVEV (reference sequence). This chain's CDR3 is CASSLYVGAITDTQYF. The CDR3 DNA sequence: TGTGCCAGCAGTTTATACGTGGGGGCGATCACAGATACGCAGTATTTT.

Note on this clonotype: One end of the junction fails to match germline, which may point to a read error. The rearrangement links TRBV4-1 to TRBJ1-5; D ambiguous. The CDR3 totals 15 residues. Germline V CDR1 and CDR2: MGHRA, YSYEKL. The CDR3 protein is CASSQAQPSNQPQHF. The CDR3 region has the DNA TGTGCCAGCAGCCAAGCACAGCCAAGCAATCAGCCCCAGCATTTT.

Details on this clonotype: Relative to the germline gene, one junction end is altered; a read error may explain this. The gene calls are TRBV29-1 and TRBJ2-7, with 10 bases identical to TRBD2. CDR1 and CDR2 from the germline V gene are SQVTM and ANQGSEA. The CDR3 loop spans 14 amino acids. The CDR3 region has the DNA TGCAGCGTTGTAATAGCGGGGGGACTCTACAAGCAGTACTTC. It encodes CSVVIAGGLYKQYF.